This T cell receptor beta chain was captured by sequencing in a study of shared clonotypes between healthy human individuals. TCRdb keeps only in-frame clones here, not all; method: immunoSEQ multiplex PCR. The sample consists of 2 million to 2.5 million clones, under 95% of them appearing once. The CDR3 is made up of 15 amino acids. CDR1 SGHTA and CDR2 FQGNSA come from the germline V gene. V shed 3 bases and J shed 5 bases, with 16 bases lying between them. The sequenced sample consisted of naive CD4+ T cells from PBMCs. Subset meaning: CD45RA+ positively selected. The chain couples TRBV7-2 to TRBJ2-5; D unclear. This receptor was identified in a man between 18 and 29 years old in good health. Some clones in this sample may be carry-over from other donors' samples. The CDR3 DNA follows: TGTGCCAGCAGCTTGGTGACAACGTACGGGGAGACCCAGTACTTC. Its translation: CASSLVTTYGETQYF.